This TCR beta chain was recovered during a study of metastatic and nonmetastatic thyroid tumors. Study background: A comparison of repertoires was made across blood and tumor or nodule tissue from malignant and benign thyroid patients. Study-wide points: When malignant thyroid tumors were compared with benign nodules, TCR beta diversity was reportedly significantly higher in the malignant tumors. This held in both blood and tumor samples.

Every patient was untreated before thyroid surgery. Original processing notes: Clinicopathological groups of papillary thyroid cancer showed CDR3 differences that were used to build a distant-metastasis classifier. From the PCR reads, TCRdb re-called clones with MiXCR. In this record, the V and J calls reflect TCRdb's handling and not the investigators' own analysis. The table has some 52,000 clones, around a sixth seen once. Trimming cost V 4 bases and J 2 bases, with 9 bases left between them. This CDR3 contains 13 residues. Per germline, CDR1 SGHAT and CDR2 FQDESV (reference sequence). There are many counts of this clone. The antigen is undetermined.

Sequenced material: blood. This receptor was identified in a female donor with papillary thyroid cancer or a benign thyroid nodule (not recorded which). Some clones in this sample may be carry-over from other donors' samples. This chain links TRBV11-1 with TRBJ2-7; tentative D call: TRBD2 (5 bases). The CDR3: CASSWTEAYEQYF. The CDR3 bases are TGTGCCAGCAGCTGGACTGAGGCCTACGAGCAGTACTTC.